Below are 6 T cell receptor beta chains sequenced from a single sample in a study of CD8 T cells in ankylosing spondylitis. TCRdb re-called the 5' RACE reads through MiXCR, storing one row per CDR3 protein. The table records 200,000 to 250,000 distinct CDR3 sequences, approximately 8% of them present only once. Sequencing was done on a sample of blood, either unsorted or a sorted T cell fraction (not recorded which). The receptor set was obtained from a female donor with ankylosing spondylitis or in good health (not recorded which).

With regard to this clonotype: It may be a read error: a sequence one base away is much more abundant. The chain uses TRBV6-4 and TRBJ2-1; 9 bases are a match to TRBD2. Germline V gene lookup returns CDR1 MRHNA and CDR2 SNTAGT. The junction had 9 bases not matched to a gene; V was cut back by 7 bases and J by 2 bases. This CDR3 has 16 amino acids. DNA of the CDR3: TGTGCCAGCAATGATTTAGCGGGAGCTACCTACAATGAGCAGTTCTTC. Amino acids: CASNDLAGATYNEQFF.

This clonotype was observed a few times. V is TRBV29-1 and J is TRBJ2-1, with TRBD1 matching 9 bases. With 8 bases clipped from V and 5 bases from J, the junction kept 7 bases outside the gene matches. Germline V lookup: CDR1 SQVTM, CDR2 ANQGSEA. The CDR3 totals 13 residues. CDR3 coding DNA: TGCAGCCTTACAGGGGGCTACAACAATGAGCAGTTCTTC. Protein: CSLTGGYNNEQFF.

This clonotype was detected a few times. The chain couples TRBV7-9 to TRBJ1-4; D is undetermined. Germline CDR1 SEHNR, CDR2 FQNEAQ (reference sequence). The V end was cut by 3 bases, the J end by 2 bases, with 16 bases between. The CDR3 contains 17 residues. CDR3 in amino acids: CASSFGSRIPTNEKLFF. Here the CDR3 DNA reads TGTGCCAGCAGCTTCGGGTCTAGAATCCCTACTAATGAAAAACTGTTTTTT.

The chain uses TRBV7-2 and TRBJ2-7; perhaps TRBD1 as D (7 bases). This CDR3 region has 15 residues. In germline, CDR1 is SGHTA, CDR2 FQGNSA. With 4 bases removed from V and 3 bases from J, the gap between germline ends came to 16 bases. Here the CDR3 reads CASSSAGGQFYEQYF. The CDR3 bases are TGTGCCAGCAGCTCAGCAGGGGGGCAGTTCTACGAGCAGTACTTC.

This clonotype was counted at least ten times. J is TRBJ2-2 and V is TRBV4-3; D perhaps matches TRBD2 (5 bases). The CDR3 runs 18 residues. CDR1 LGHNA and CDR2 YSLEER come from the germline V gene. V was cut by 0 bases and J by 2 bases, with 16 bases left in between. The CDR3 nucleotides read TGCGCCAGCAGCCAAGATCCGATGCGCGGGCTAAACACCGGGGAGCTGTTTTTT. Protein product: CASSQDPMRGLNTGELFF.

The chain employs TRBV5-4 and TRBJ2-7; D might be TRBD1 or TRBD2, each matching 5 bases. This CDR3 region has 13 residues. CDR1 and CDR2 from the germline V gene are SGHNT and YYREEE (reference sequence). V was pared by 4 bases and J by 9 bases, with 17 bases between. CDR3 sequence reads: CASSAREGLGQYF. The CDR3 DNA is TGTGCCAGCAGCGCCCGTGAGGGGCTTGGGCAGTACTTC. Combining the CDR3 with reference TRBV5-4 and TRBJ2-7 gives the whole variable domain ETGVTQSPTHLIKTRGQQVTLRCSSQSGHNTVSWYQQALGQGPQFIFQYYREEENGRGNFPPRFSGLQFPNYSSELNVNALELDDSALYLCASSAREGLGQYFGPGTRLTVT.